This T cell receptor (beta chain) was captured in a study of T cells after yellow fever vaccination. TCRdb used MiXCR to reprocess the 5' RACE reads, holding one entry per CDR3 protein. Found here are hundreds of thousands of distinct CDR3 sequences, roughly 14% of them singletons; the top ten hold more than 12%. The CDR3 loop spans 17 amino acids. V was pared by 9 bases and J by 0 bases, with 9 bases of the junction left unmatched. Germline CDR1 and CDR2: MNHNS and SASEGT. The table lists this clonotype with a few counts. This TCR was recovered from a man younger than 40 who received the YFV17D yellow fever vaccine. J is TRBJ2-2 and V is TRBV6-1; 11 bases line up with TRBD1. Sequencing was performed on PBMCs, taken on the day of the yellow fever booster vaccination. CDR3 sequence: CASRRGQGASNTGELFF. The CDR3 DNA follows: TGTGCCAGTCGCCGCGGACAGGGGGCCTCGAACACCGGGGAGCTGTTTTTT.